The 2 T cell receptor beta chains reported below all come from one sample, sequenced in a study of T cells in Graves' hyperthyroidism and ophthalmopathy. RNA transcripts yielded amplified TCR beta CDR3 regions. An initial round of RT-PCR targeting the TCR CDR3 relied on the HTBI primer set. MiXCR, applied by TCRdb to the multiplex PCR reads, yields one record per CDR3 protein. The profile shows more than 550,000 distinct CDR3 sequences, approximately 19% of them singletons. Material for sequencing was blood. Source of these receptors: a woman aged 45 to 65 with Graves' hyperthyroidism that later progressed to Graves' ophthalmopathy.

The sample holds many counts of this clonotype. This chain uses TRBV7-2 with TRBJ2-1; D might be TRBD2 (7 bases). This CDR3 comprises 15 residues. The germline V and J ends were trimmed by 4 bases and 4 bases, with 14 bases remaining between them. Germline V gene lookup returns CDR1 SGHTA and CDR2 FQGNSA. DNA for the CDR3: TGTGCCAGCAGCTCCACGGGGGGCCGGTACAATGAGCAGTTCTTC. Protein product: CASSSTGGRYNEQFF. Based on the CDR3 plus reference TRBV7-2 and TRBJ2-1, the full variable domain is GAGVSQSPSNKVTEKGKDVELRCDPISGHTALYWYRQSLGQGLEFLIYFQGNSAPDKSGLPSDRFSAERTGGSVSTLTIQRTQQEDSAVYLCASSSTGGRYNEQFFGPGTRLTVL.

This clonotype was detected many times. The CDR3 bases are TGCAGTGCTCTTGACAGGAGGGGCGGCAATCAGCCCCAGCATTTT. It specifies CSALDRRGGNQPQHF. The chain links TRBV20-1 to TRBJ1-5, with a weak D call TRBD1 (6 bases). CDR1 is DFQATT and CDR2 is SNEGSKA in the germline V gene (reference sequence). The V gene lost 5 bases and the J gene lost 2 bases, with 16 bases spanning the gap. The CDR3 runs 15 residues.